Shown below are 13 T cell receptor beta chains from a single sample sequenced in a study of blood T cells in healthy people across ages. PCR was performed a second time for about 7 to 11 cycles using a sample-barcoded 5' primer and a J-beta primer mix. TCRdb recomputed calls from the 5' RACE reads with MiXCR, one row per CDR3 protein. The sample has about 1.5 million distinct CDR3 sequences, approximately 39% seen once; the top ten hold about 4%. Sequenced material: blood. The source of these receptors is a young woman in good health.

The rearrangement links TRBV27 to TRBJ2-7; the D is unclear. CDR1 is MNHEY, CDR2 SMNVEV, per germline (reference sequence). CDR3 length: 14 amino acids. Trimming removed 3 bases at V and 3 bases at J, with 12 bases between. The CDR3 region has the DNA TGTGCCAGCAGTTTGGGAACGACCCTCTACGAGCAGTACTTC. Its translation: CASSLGTTLYEQYF.

This sequence joins TRBV11-2 and TRBJ2-2; TRBD2 aligns across 11 bases. Germline-derived CDR1 and CDR2 are SGHAT and FQNNGV. CDR3 length: 19 residues. The V segment lost 5 bases and the J segment 0 bases; nucleotides outside the gene matches: 11. CDR3 amino acids: CASSKRAGLAGANTGELFF. CDR3 in DNA: TGTGCCAGCAGCAAGAGGGCTGGACTAGCGGGTGCGAACACCGGGGAGCTGTTTTTT.

The rearrangement joins TRBV28 to TRBJ1-2, with no clear D. Germline V gives CDR1 MDHEN, CDR2 SYDVKM. This CDR3 contains 19 residues. Between the trimmed V and J ends, which lost 8 bases and 1 base, there was a span of 29 bases. CDR3 nucleotide sequence: TGTGCCAGCTTATCCACCCCTGGAGATGTCGCAAACTTTAACTATGGCTACACCTTC. Protein sequence: CASLSTPGDVANFNYGYTF.

J is TRBJ1-1 and V is TRBV18; tentatively, D is TRBD1 (5 bases). CDR3 length: 18 residues. The V gene's germline CDR1 is KGHSH and CDR2 LQKENI. With 6 bases removed from V and 1 base from J, the gap between germline ends came to 24 bases. The CDR3 spells CASSRLQGRPGENTEAFF. CDR3 nucleotide sequence: TGTGCCAGCTCCCGCCTGCAGGGCCGCCCGGGGGAGAACACTGAAGCTTTCTTT.

This clonotype has just one count. The V call is TRBV20-1, the J call TRBJ1-5; D uncertain. CDR1 is DFQATT and CDR2 is SNEGSKA in the germline V gene (reference sequence). Trimming removed 7 bases at V and 7 bases at J, with 20 bases between. CDR3 length equals 14 residues. This CDR3 reads CSGVGPKAGQPQHF. DNA of the CDR3: TGCAGTGGTGTGGGCCCGAAGGCGGGACAGCCCCAGCATTTT.

V and J are TRBV11-2 and TRBJ1-1; 8 positions agree with TRBD1. The V and J ends lost 5 bases and 7 bases, in that order; junction bases with no gene match: 6. The CDR3 is 13 residues long. Germline V gives CDR1 SGHAT, CDR2 FQNNGV. CDR3 protein: CASSVTGGGEAFF. CDR3 coding DNA: TGTGCCAGCAGCGTAACAGGGGGGGGTGAAGCTTTCTTT.

This clonotype came up a few times. The CDR3 sequence is CASSLLGRARQPQHF. DNA for the CDR3: TGTGCCAGCAGTTTATTAGGCAGGGCGAGACAGCCCCAGCATTTT. The gene calls are TRBV28 and TRBJ1-5; D perhaps matches TRBD1 (5 bases). CDR1 and CDR2 (germline): MDHEN, SYDVKM. Trimming cost V 1 base and J 7 bases, with 14 bases left between them. The CDR3 totals 15 residues.

This chain connects TRBV20-1 to TRBJ1-1; 8 bases match TRBD1. The trim removed 6 bases at V and 6 bases at J, leaving 9 bases unmatched. Germline V gene lookup returns CDR1 DFQATT and CDR2 SNEGSKA (reference sequence). The length of the CDR3 is 13 residues. The CDR3 reads CSAKDRGKAEAFF. The CDR3 DNA sequence: TGCAGTGCCAAAGACAGGGGCAAGGCTGAAGCTTTCTTT.

This clonotype came up a few times. The V and J genes are TRBV18 and TRBJ1-1; tentative D call: TRBD1 (6 bases). V lost 5 bases and J lost 2, with 9 bases in between. Germline V gene lookup returns CDR1 KGHSH and CDR2 LQKENI. The CDR3 length is 13 residues. This CDR3 reads CASSNRANTEAFF. In nucleotides, the CDR3 is TGTGCCAGCTCAAACAGGGCAAACACTGAAGCTTTCTTT.

As for this clonotype: This CDR3 fails to terminate in the conserved phenylalanine or tryptophan, so it likely reflects a read error. Because the CDR3's place on the DNA is in doubt, the DNA is left out and the CDR3 is given as listed by TCRdb. This rearrangement joins TRBV7-9 to TRBJ1-1; the table assigns TRBD1, which was not confirmed against the DNA. Counting both end residues, the CDR3 totals 14 amino acids. The germline CDR1 and CDR2 sequences are SEHNR and FQNEAQ (reference sequence). CDR3 region: CASSFGQGGSEALL.

In regard to this clonotype: Mismatch with germline at one junction end may stem from a read error. The chain uses TRBV6-5 and TRBJ2-1; tentatively, D is TRBD1 or TRBD2 (5 bases each). The CDR3 spans 14 residues. CDR1 MNHEY and CDR2 SVGAGI come from the germline V gene. The CDR3 region is CASRYSTVGTEQFF. For the CDR3, the DNA is TGTGCCAGCAGGTACTCGACAGTCGGGACCGAGCAGTTCTTC.

V usage is TRBV6-2 or TRBV6-3 and J usage is TRBJ1-1, with TRBD1 matching over 10 bases. The CDR3 sequence is 15 residues long. Germline V gives CDR1 MNHEY, CDR2 SVGEGT. J was trimmed by 2 bases and V by 8 bases; bases with no gene match: 8. The chain's CDR3 is CASGGQGKGNTEAFF. The CDR3 nucleotides are TGTGCCAGCGGGGGACAGGGGAAGGGTAACACTGAAGCTTTCTTT.

Remarks on this clonotype: Germline and junction disagree at one end, which may indicate a read error. This chain connects TRBV3-1 to TRBJ1-2; no clear D gene. The CDR3 is made up of 17 amino acids. Per germline, CDR1 LGHDT and CDR2 YNNKEL (reference sequence). The CDR3 DNA is TGTGCCAGCAGCCAAGATTTCGGGGAGTTAGCTAACTATGGCTGCACCTTC. Protein product: CASSQDFGELANYGCTF.